Shown below are 14 T cell receptor beta chains from a single sample sequenced in a study of T cells in Graves' hyperthyroidism and ophthalmopathy. TCR beta CDR3 regions were amplified from RNA transcripts. The study used the HTBI primer set for a first-round RT-PCR of the TCR CDR3. Via MiXCR, TCRdb re-called the multiplex PCR reads, giving one row per CDR3 protein. The repertoire has around 300,000 distinct CDR3 sequences, 13% of them found once; the top ten carry almost 8%. What was sequenced was blood. Receptors originate from a woman in her 30s with Graves' hyperthyroidism that later progressed to Graves' ophthalmopathy.

This clonotype has ten or more counts. The rearrangement joins TRBV11-3 to TRBJ2-1, with D hard to call. Germline CDR1 reads SGHNT; CDR2 reads YENEEA. The CDR3 consists of 13 residues. Trimming removed 1 base at V and 9 bases at J, with 10 bases between. The CDR3 coding sequence is TGTGCCAGCAGCTTAGTAGATGCCAGTGAGCAGTTCTTC. Protein sequence: CASSLVDASEQFF.

This clonotype was recorded at least ten times. The rearrangement uses TRBV27 and TRBJ2-7; 10 bases line up with TRBD1. The trim removed 6 bases at V and 7 bases at J, leaving 12 bases unmatched. Germline CDR1 MNHEY, CDR2 SMNVEV (reference sequence). CDR3 size: 15 residues. DNA for the CDR3: TGTGCCAGCAGGCTTACCCCGACAGGGGGCGGTGAGCAGTACTTC. It specifies CASRLTPTGGGEQYF.

This clonotype was detected ten times or more. V and J are TRBV29-1 and TRBJ2-7; 11 bases fit TRBD2. V was pared by 4 bases and J by 4 bases, with 0 bases of the junction left unmatched. This CDR3 has 12 amino acids. CDR1 and CDR2 from the germline V gene are SQVTM and ANQGSEA. CDR3 nucleotides: TGCAGCGTTGTAGCGGGAGGGTACGAGCAGTACTTC. This gives the protein CSVVAGGYEQYF.

This clonotype was observed at least ten times. The chain couples TRBV7-6 to TRBJ2-2; 8 nucleotides line up with TRBD2. Looked up from germline, CDR1 is SGHVS and CDR2 is FNYEAQ. This CDR3 is 13 amino acids long. J was trimmed by 7 bases and V by 5 bases; bases with no gene match: 3. In nucleotides, the CDR3 is TGTGCCAGCAGCGTGGGACTAGGCGGGGAGCTGTTTTTT. This translates into CASSVGLGGELFF.

This clonotype came up many times. The V call is TRBV30, the J call TRBJ1-1; the D is unclear. Germline CDR1 is GTSNPN and CDR2 is SVGIG (reference sequence). There are 12 residues in the CDR3. V lost 3 bases, J lost 6 bases, and 11 bases lay in between. DNA for the CDR3: TGTGCCTGGAGCGGAGTAACGGCTGAAGCTTTCTTT. Amino acids: CAWSGVTAEAFF.

This clonotype was found many times. The V call is TRBV2, the J call TRBJ2-6, with a possible D match to TRBD2 (5 bases). V was clipped by 6 bases and J by 0 bases, with 12 bases between them. In germline, CDR1 is SNHLY, CDR2 FYNNEI. This CDR3 spans 16 amino acids. This CDR3 reads CASRRDLASGANVLTF. The CDR3 coding sequence is TGTGCCAGCAGGAGGGATTTGGCCTCTGGGGCCAACGTCCTGACTTTC. The complete variable domain, with remaining parts taken from reference TRBV2 and TRBJ2-6, reads EPEVTQTPSHQVTQMGQEVILRCVPISNHLYFYWYRQILGQKVEFLVSFYNNEISEKSEIFDDQFSVERPDGSNFTLKIRSTKLEDSAMYFCASRRDLASGANVLTFGAGSRLTVL.

This clonotype showed up many times. The chain recombines TRBV5-4 with TRBJ2-1; D is possibly TRBD2 (6 bases). The CDR3 is made up of 16 amino acids. The germline V gene encodes CDR1 SGHNT and CDR2 YYREEE (reference sequence). The V end lost 4 bases, the J end lost 4 bases, and 18 bases lay between the germline ends. DNA for the CDR3: TGTGCCAGCAGCCCTCCTCCGGGGGTTGGATACAATGAGCAGTTCTTC. It codes for CASSPPPGVGYNEQFF.

This clonotype was found many times. DNA for the CDR3: TGTGCCAGCAGCTTAGGTGGGGCAGGGAGCAATCAGCCCCAGCATTTT. Its protein is CASSLGGAGSNQPQHF. The chain uses TRBV7-2 and TRBJ1-5; D possibly corresponds to TRBD1 (5 bases). This CDR3 is 16 amino acids long. Trimming took 1 base from V and 1 from J, leaving 11 bases between them. Germline V gene sequence: CDR1 SGHTA, CDR2 FQGNSA.

The CDR3 bases are TGTGCCAGCAAAACCCGGACTAGCGGGGAGCAGTACTTC. Its protein is CASKTRTSGEQYF. The V and J genes are TRBV7-2 and TRBJ2-7; 11 nucleotides match TRBD2. Per the germline V gene, CDR1 is SGHTA and CDR2 is FQGNSA. CDR3 length: 13 residues. J was trimmed by 7 bases and V by 7 bases; bases with no gene match: 6.

At least ten counts were recorded for this clonotype. V is TRBV7-9 and J is TRBJ2-2, with no clear D. The CDR3 spans 13 residues. Looked up from germline, CDR1 is SEHNR and CDR2 is FQNEAQ (reference sequence). V lost 11 bases to trimming and J lost 0 bases, with 10 bases between them. The DNA for the CDR3 is TGTGCCCCTGACATCGCGAACACCGGGGAGCTGTTTTTT. Its protein product is CAPDIANTGELFF. The variable domain in full, completed from reference TRBV7-9 and TRBJ2-2, reads DTGVSQNPRHKITKRGQNVTFRCDPISEHNRLYWYRQTLGQGPEFLTYFQNEAQLEKSRLLSDRFSAERPKGSFSTLEIQRTEQGDSAMYLCAPDIANTGELFFGEGSRLTVL.

The CDR3 region is CASSLWLAPNMASPHTQYF. The CDR3 nucleotides read TGTGCCAGCAGTTTATGGTTAGCCCCTAACATGGCCTCCCCCCATACGCAGTATTTT. The gene calls are TRBV28 and TRBJ2-3; no reliable D call. Germline lookup yields CDR1 MDHEN and CDR2 SYDVKM. Trimming took off 0 bases at V and 7 bases at J, with 26 bases between the two ends. This CDR3 contains 19 residues.

The chain couples TRBV4-1 to TRBJ2-5, with 7 bases identical to TRBD1. CDR1 and CDR2 from the germline V gene are MGHRA and YSYEKL. V trimming: 1 base; J trimming: 10 bases; junction bases outside the gene matches: 6. This CDR3 spans 13 amino acids. In DNA form, the CDR3 reads TGCGCCAGCAGCCAAGCCGGGACAGAAATCCAGTACTTC. Encoded protein: CASSQAGTEIQYF.

The chain joins TRBV6-2 or TRBV6-3 to TRBJ2-3; 9 positions match TRBD2. This CDR3 is 19 amino acids long. The V gene end was trimmed by 4 bases and the J gene end by 1 base; junction bases not matched to a gene: 15. Germline CDR1 MNHEY, CDR2 SVGEGT. DNA for the CDR3: TGTGCCAGCAGTTCCATTAACTTGACTAGCGGTGTAGGCACAGATACGCAGTATTTT. Translation: CASSSINLTSGVGTDTQYF.

Only a few counts were recorded for this clonotype. V and J are TRBV9 and TRBJ2-2, with TRBD1 matching 9 bases. The CDR3 loop spans 17 amino acids. Trimming at V came to 3 bases and at J to 4 bases, leaving 10 bases not matched to a gene. Looked up from germline, CDR1 is SGDLS and CDR2 is YYNGEE. In DNA form, the CDR3 reads TGTGCCAGCAGCGACAGCCCCGGGACAGGGATCACCGGGGAGCTGTTTTTT. This sequence encodes CASSDSPGTGITGELFF.